Listed below are T cell receptor beta chains from one sample, sequenced in a study of glioma-infiltrating T cells. TCRdb used MiXCR to reprocess the multiplex PCR reads, holding one entry per CDR3 protein. The table has some 93,000 distinct CDR3 sequences, around 42% seen once. Sequenced: glioma tissue, nonneoplastic brain tissue, or PBMCs (not recorded which). Receptor source: a human donor with low-grade glioma or glioblastoma, undergoing nonglioma brain surgery, or in good health (not recorded which). Both conserved end residues are part of each CDR3. A D gene is named only where the DNA matches it firmly. Only some rows state a clone size, as once, few, many or a class for expanded clones.

>TRBV24-1|TRBJ1-1|many|-
CATSAGTEAFF
TGTGCCACCAGTGCTGGGACTGAAGCTTTCTTT
>TRBV6-2/TRBV6-3|TRBJ2-1|many|TRBD2
CASSDGRSAYNEQFF
TGTGCCAGCAGTGACGGGAGGAGCGCCTACAATGAGCAGTTCTTC
>TRBV4-2|TRBJ1-2|-|TRBD1
CASGQVGQGVNYGYTF
TGTGCCAGCGGCCAAGTCGGACAGGGTGTAAACTATGGCTACACCTTC
>TRBV27|TRBJ2-1|-|-
CASSDQDIPHEQFF
TGCGCCAGCAGCGATCAGGACATTCCCCACGAGCAGTTCTTC
>TRBV4-3|TRBJ1-1|many|-
CASSQDLWTEAFF
TGCGCCAGCAGCCAAGATTTGTGGACTGAAGCTTTCTTT
>TRBV9|TRBJ1-5|-|-
CASIVAGANQPQHF
TGTGCCAGCATCGTAGCGGGAGCCAATCAGCCCCAGCATTTT
>TRBV4-1|TRBJ2-5|many|TRBD2
CASSQGTSGIQETQYF
TGCGCCAGCAGCCAAGGAACTAGCGGGATCCAAGAGACCCAGTACTTC
>TRBV6-6|TRBJ2-7|-|TRBD2
CASSATSGGRDEQYF
TGTGCCAGCAGCGCTACTAGCGGGGGTCGGGATGAGCAGTACTTC
>TRBV6-2/TRBV6-3|TRBJ2-7|many|TRBD1
CASSPFRDRAYEQYF
TGTGCCAGCAGTCCATTCCGGGACAGGGCGTACGAGCAGTACTTC
>TRBV2|TRBJ2-7|-|TRBD1
CARSLDRGSYEQYF
TGTGCCAGAAGCCTGGACAGGGGAAGCTACGAGCAGTACTTC
>TRBV20-1|TRBJ2-6|many|-
CSASFSWGANVLTF
TGCAGTGCTAGTTTCTCGTGGGGGGCCAACGTCCTGACTTTC
>TRBV2|TRBJ1-2|many|-
CASSEWQIYGYTF
TGTGCCAGCAGTGAGTGGCAGATCTATGGCTACACCTTC
>TRBV6-1|TRBJ2-7|few|TRBD2
CASSTSGSYEQYF
TGTGCCAGCAGTACTAGCGGGAGCTACGAGCAGTACTTC
>TRBV5-4|TRBJ2-1|many|TRBD2
CASSSGTSGGPYNEQFF
TGTGCCAGCAGCAGCGGGACTAGCGGGGGACCATACAATGAGCAGTTCTTC
>TRBV29-1|TRBJ2-7|-|-
CSVGDGFYEQYF
TGCAGCGTTGGGGACGGATTCTACGAGCAGTACTTC
>TRBV20-1|TRBJ2-1|-|TRBD2
CSAYGLAGGGTYNEQFF
TGCAGTGCTTACGGACTAGCGGGAGGAGGGACCTACAATGAGCAGTTCTTC
>TRBV20-1|TRBJ2-5|many|-
CSARVARFQETQYF
TGCAGTGCTAGAGTAGCTAGATTCCAAGAGACCCAGTACTTC
>TRBV19|TRBJ2-2|many|TRBD2
CASSPFLRGTTPAGELFF
TGTGCCAGTTCGCCGTTCTTGCGGGGGACTACCCCAGCCGGGGAGCTGTTTTTT
>TRBV19|TRBJ1-4|many|-
CASSIDPRGGEKLFF
TGTGCCAGTAGTATAGATCCGAGAGGGGGTGAAAAACTGTTTTTT
>TRBV19|TRBJ1-5|many|-
CASSSRDTNQPQHF
TGTGCCAGTAGTAGCCGGGACACCAATCAGCCCCAGCATTTT
>TRBV5-5|TRBJ2-1|-|-
CASSLGADTYEQFF
TGTGCCAGCAGCTTGGGGGCAGATACCTACGAGCAGTTCTTC
>TRBV15|TRBJ2-5|-|-
CATSSDHRAGETQYF
TGTGCCACCAGCAGTGACCACAGGGCAGGAGAGACCCAGTACTTC
>TRBV18|TRBJ2-3|many|-
CASSPRSAGDTQYF
TGTGCCAGCTCACCACGTTCCGCGGGAGATACGCAGTATTTT
>TRBV2|TRBJ1-1|many|TRBD1
CASAGQGANTEAFF
TGTGCCAGCGCTGGACAGGGGGCTAACACTGAAGCTTTCTTT
>TRBV14|TRBJ2-3|many|TRBD2
CASSQGGVLAGGDTQYF
TGTGCCAGCAGCCAAGGAGGCGTTCTAGCGGGAGGAGATACGCAGTATTTT
>TRBV5-1|TRBJ2-5|many|TRBD1
CASSSDRVGETQYF
TGCGCCAGCAGCTCGGACAGGGTCGGGGAGACCCAGTACTTC
>TRBV29-1|TRBJ1-1|many|TRBD1
CSPDRGGVSEAFF
TGCAGCCCGGACAGGGGGGGGGTTAGTGAAGCTTTCTTT
>TRBV2|TRBJ2-1|many|-
CASSGPGGFNEQFF
TGTGCCAGCAGTGGTCCTGGTGGTTTCAATGAGCAGTTCTTC
>TRBV7-2|TRBJ2-7|-|-
CASSLAQGLNKEQYF
TGTGCCAGCAGCTTAGCGCAGGGGCTTAACAAGGAGCAGTACTTC
>TRBV4-3|TRBJ2-2|many|TRBD2
CASSRGGTSGTGELFF
TGCGCCAGCAGCCGGGGAGGAACTAGCGGAACCGGGGAGCTGTTTTTT
>TRBV20-1|TRBJ2-1|many|TRBD2
CSARRLAGGTNEQFF
TGCAGTGCTAGAAGACTAGCGGGAGGCACCAATGAGCAGTTCTTC
>TRBV6-6|TRBJ2-1|-|-
CASRRDTSYKQCF
TGTGCCAGCAGGCGGGACACCTCCTACAAGCAGTGCTTC
>TRBV7-6|TRBJ2-1|-|-
CASSLPTYNEQFF
TGTGCCAGCAGCTTACCCACCTACAATGAGCAGTTCTTC
>TRBV6-5|TRBJ1-5|-|-
CASSSNPNQLKHF
TGTGCCAGCAGTTCCAACCCGAATCAGCTCAAGCATTTT
>TRBV29-1|TRBJ2-1|-|-
CSVGKGNPCNEQFF
TGCAGCGTAGGCAAAGGGAACCCCTGCAATGAGCAGTTCTTC
>TRBV6-4|TRBJ1-3|-|-
CASSDSVRGSGNTIYF
TGTGCCAGCAGTGACTCGGTGCGGGGATCTGGAAACACCATATATTTT
>TRBV29-1|TRBJ1-1|many|-
CSVESGNLNTEAFF
TGCAGCGTTGAATCTGGAAACCTTAACACTGAAGCTTTCTTT
>TRBV20-1|TRBJ1-6|many|-
CSASRSGEAYNSPLHF
TGCAGTGCTAGTAGATCGGGGGAGGCCTATAATTCACCCCTCCACTTT
>TRBV12-3/TRBV12-4|TRBJ1-2|many|-
CASSFTGNYGYTF
TGTGCCAGCAGTTTTACAGGGAACTATGGCTACACCTTC
>TRBV29-1|TRBJ2-7|-|-
CSVEDQGTAYEQYF
TGCAGCGTTGAAGATCAGGGGACTGCCTACGAGCAGTACTTC
>TRBV14|TRBJ2-2|once|-
CASSPQYAAELFF
TGTGCCAGCAGCCCACAGTATGCCGCGGAACTGTTTTTT
>TRBV11-2|TRBJ1-4|-|-
CASSPNAQGNEELFF
TGTGCCAGCAGTCCAAACGCACAGGGAAATGAAGAACTGTTTTTT